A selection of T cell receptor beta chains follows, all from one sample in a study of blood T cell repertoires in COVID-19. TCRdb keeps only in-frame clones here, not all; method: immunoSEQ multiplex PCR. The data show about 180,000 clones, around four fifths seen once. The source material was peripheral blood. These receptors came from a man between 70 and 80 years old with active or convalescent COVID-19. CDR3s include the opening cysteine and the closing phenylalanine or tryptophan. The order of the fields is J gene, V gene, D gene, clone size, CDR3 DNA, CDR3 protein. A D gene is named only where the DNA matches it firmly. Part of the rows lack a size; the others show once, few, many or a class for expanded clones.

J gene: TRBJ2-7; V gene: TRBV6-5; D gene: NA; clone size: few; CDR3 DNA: TGTGCCAGCAGTCACGGAGGGGAATACGAGCAGTACTTC; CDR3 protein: CASSHGGEYEQYF
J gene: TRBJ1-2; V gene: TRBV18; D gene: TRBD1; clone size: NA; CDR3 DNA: TGTGCCAGCTCTCCCAGACAGGGTGAAGGCTACACCTTC; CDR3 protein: CASSPRQGEGYTF
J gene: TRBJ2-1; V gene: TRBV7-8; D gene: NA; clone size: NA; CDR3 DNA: TGTGCCAGCAGCAAAACCGGGATCAGGGGCGTAAATGAGCAGTTCTTC; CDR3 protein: CASSKTGIRGVNEQFF
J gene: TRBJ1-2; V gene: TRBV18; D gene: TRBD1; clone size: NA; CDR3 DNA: TGTGCCAGCTCCCAGGGGGCTGGCTATGGCTACACCTTC; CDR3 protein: CASSQGAGYGYTF
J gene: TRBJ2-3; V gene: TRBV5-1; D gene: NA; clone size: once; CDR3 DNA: TGCGCCAGCAGCTCTGTTGGGGGCAACACAGATACGCAGTATTTT; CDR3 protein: CASSSVGGNTDTQYF
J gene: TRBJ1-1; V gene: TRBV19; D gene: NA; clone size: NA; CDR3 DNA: TGTGCCAGTAGTTCGAACAGGGTCGGGGAAGCTTTCTTT; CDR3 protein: CASSSNRVGEAFF
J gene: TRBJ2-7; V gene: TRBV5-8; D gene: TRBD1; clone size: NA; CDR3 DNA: TGTGCCAGCAGCTTGGGGTGGGGACAGATCCTCTACGAGCAGTACTTC; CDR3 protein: CASSLGWGQILYEQYF
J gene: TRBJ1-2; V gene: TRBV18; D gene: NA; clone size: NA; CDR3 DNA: TGTGCCAGCTCACCTTGGGGGGGAGACAACTATGGCTACACCTTC; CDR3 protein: CASSPWGGDNYGYTF
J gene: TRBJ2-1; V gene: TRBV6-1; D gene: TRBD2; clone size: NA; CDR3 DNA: TGTGCCAGCAGTGAAGTGGGCGGGAGCTCCTACAATGAGCAGTTCTTC; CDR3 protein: CASSEVGGSSYNEQFF
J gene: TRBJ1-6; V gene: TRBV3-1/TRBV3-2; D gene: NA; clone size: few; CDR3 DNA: TGTGCCAGCAGCCAAGATGACTCTCGGGCACCCCTCCACTTT; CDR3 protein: CASSQDDSRAPLHF
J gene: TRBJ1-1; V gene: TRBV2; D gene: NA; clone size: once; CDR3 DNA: TGTGCCAGCAGTTGGCTACAGGGGAACACTGAAGCTTTCTTT; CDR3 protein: CASSWLQGNTEAFF
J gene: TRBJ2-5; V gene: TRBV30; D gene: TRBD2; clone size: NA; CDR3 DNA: TGTGCCAGGACGGGGGGAGGGGAGACCCAGTACTTC; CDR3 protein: CARTGGGETQYF
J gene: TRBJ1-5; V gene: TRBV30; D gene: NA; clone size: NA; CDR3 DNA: TGTGCCTGGAGCTCGGGACACCCAGTGCCCCAGCATTTT; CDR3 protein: CAWSSGHPVPQHF
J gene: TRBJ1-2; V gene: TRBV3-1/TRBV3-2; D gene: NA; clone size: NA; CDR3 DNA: TGTGCCAGCAGCCAAGGGCCGTCTTACTATGGCTACACCTTC; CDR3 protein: CASSQGPSYYGYTF
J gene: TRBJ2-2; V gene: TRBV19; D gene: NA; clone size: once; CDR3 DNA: TGTGCCAGTAGTCGCGTGCGGCCCGGGGAGCTGTTTTTT; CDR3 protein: CASSRVRPGELFF
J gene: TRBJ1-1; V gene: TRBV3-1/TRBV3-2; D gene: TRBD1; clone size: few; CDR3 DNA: TGTGCCAGCAGCCAGGGACAGGCCCAGGGCACTGAAGCTTTCTTT; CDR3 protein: CASSQGQAQGTEAFF
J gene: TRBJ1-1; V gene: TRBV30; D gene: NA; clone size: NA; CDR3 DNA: TGTGCCCAGACCCAGGGGAACACTGAAGCTTTCTTT; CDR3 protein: CAQTQGNTEAFF
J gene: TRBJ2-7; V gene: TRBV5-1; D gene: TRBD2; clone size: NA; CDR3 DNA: TGCGCCAGCAGCCGCACTAGCGCAGAGTACGAGCAGTACTTC; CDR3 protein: CASSRTSAEYEQYF
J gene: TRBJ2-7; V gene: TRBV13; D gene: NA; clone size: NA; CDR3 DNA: TGTGCCAGCAGCTTAGCCGGCGACGGGAATTTTTACGAGCAGTACTTC; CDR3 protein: CASSLAGDGNFYEQYF
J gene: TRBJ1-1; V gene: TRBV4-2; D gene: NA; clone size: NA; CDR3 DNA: TGTGCCAGCAGCCAACAGGGGCGAAGGGAGACTGAAGCTTTCTTT; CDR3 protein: CASSQQGRRETEAFF
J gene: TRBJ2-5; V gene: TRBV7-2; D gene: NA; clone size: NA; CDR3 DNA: TGTGCCAGCAGCTTGGGGGGGGGCTGGACCCAGTACTTC; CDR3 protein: CASSLGGGWTQYF
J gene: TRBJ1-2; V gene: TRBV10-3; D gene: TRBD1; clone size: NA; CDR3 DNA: TGTGCCATCAGTCCCCCCCCGGGACAGGGGAACGGCTACACCTTC; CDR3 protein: CAISPPPGQGNGYTF
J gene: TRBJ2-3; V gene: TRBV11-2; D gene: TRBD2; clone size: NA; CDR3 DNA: TGTGCCAGCAGCCCAACGGGGGGGCTGAAGGGATCAGATACGCAGTATTTT; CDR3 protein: CASSPTGGLKGSDTQYF
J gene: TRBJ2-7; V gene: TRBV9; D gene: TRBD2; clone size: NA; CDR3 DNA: TGTGCCAGCAGCGTAGAAGGTCTAGCGGGTATTCAGCAGTACTTC; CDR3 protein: CASSVEGLAGIQQYF
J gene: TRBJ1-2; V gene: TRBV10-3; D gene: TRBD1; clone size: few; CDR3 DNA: TGTGCCATCAGTGAGTCCGTAACGGGGGACAGGGGAGGCTATGGCTACACCTTC; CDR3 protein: CAISESVTGDRGGYGYTF
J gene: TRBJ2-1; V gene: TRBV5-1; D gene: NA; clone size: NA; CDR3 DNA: TGCGCCAGCAGCTTGGATAGCAATGAGCAGTTCTTC; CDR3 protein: CASSLDSNEQFF
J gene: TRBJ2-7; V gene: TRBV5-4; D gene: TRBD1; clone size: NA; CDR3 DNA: TGTGCCAGCAGCGGGCAAACAGGGGGCCCGAACTACGAGCAGTACTTC; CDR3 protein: CASSGQTGGPNYEQYF
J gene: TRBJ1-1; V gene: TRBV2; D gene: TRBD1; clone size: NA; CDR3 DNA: TGTGCCAGCAGTGGACAGGGGAGCGACACTGAAGCTTTCTTT; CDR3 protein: CASSGQGSDTEAFF